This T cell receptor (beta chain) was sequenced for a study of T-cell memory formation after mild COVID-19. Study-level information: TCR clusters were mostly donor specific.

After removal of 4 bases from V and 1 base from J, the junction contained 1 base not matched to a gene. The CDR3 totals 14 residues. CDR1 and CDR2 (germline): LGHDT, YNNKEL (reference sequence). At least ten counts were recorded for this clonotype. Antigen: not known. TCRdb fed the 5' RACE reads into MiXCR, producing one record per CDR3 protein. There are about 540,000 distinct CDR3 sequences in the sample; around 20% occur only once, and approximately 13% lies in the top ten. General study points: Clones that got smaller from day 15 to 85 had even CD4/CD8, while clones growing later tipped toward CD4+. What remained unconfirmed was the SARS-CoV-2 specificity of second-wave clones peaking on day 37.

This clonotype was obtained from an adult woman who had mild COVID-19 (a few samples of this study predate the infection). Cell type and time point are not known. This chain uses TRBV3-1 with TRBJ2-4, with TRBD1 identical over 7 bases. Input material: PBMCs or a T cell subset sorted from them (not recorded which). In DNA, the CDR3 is TGTGCCAGCAGCCTACAGGGGGCCAAAAACATTCAGTACTTC. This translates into CASSLQGAKNIQYF.